The 23 T cell receptor beta chains reported below all come from one sample, sequenced in a study of T cell repertoires in cytomegalovirus infection. No antigen is known for these receptors. TCRdb fed the reads into MiXCR, producing one record per CDR3 protein. The profile shows 900,000 to 950,000 distinct CDR3 sequences, about a third of them singletons. This sample comprised cultured CD8+ T cells from PBMCs, obtained from culture after CMV antigen stimulation. The receptors derive from a human donor in good health (CMV status not recorded). Some clones in this sample may be carry-over from other donors' samples.

This clonotype was detected a few times. The chain has TRBV13 and TRBJ2-5; 7 bases align to TRBD2. The germline gives CDR1 PRHDT, CDR2 FYEKMQ (reference sequence). V trimming: 3 bases; J trimming: 4 bases; junction bases outside the gene matches: 11. This CDR3 has 16 residues. CDR3 DNA: TGTGCCAGCAGCTTCCGGGGGGAGCATCCGGGAGAGACCCAGTACTTC. This translates into CASSFRGEHPGETQYF.

This clonotype was counted many times. V usage is TRBV7-2 and J usage is TRBJ2-7, with D possibly being TRBD1 (6 bases). The V end was cut by 3 bases, the J end by 2 bases, with 11 bases between. In germline, CDR1 is SGHTA, CDR2 FQGNSA. The CDR3 is made up of 14 amino acids. The CDR3 protein is CASSFGWGPYEQYV. DNA of the CDR3: TGTGCCAGCAGCTTTGGGTGGGGGCCCTACGAGCAGTACGTC.

The chain joins TRBV28 to TRBJ2-5; D not certain. V was shortened by 3 bases and J by 5 bases, with 7 bases between the two germline ends. The CDR3 is 12 amino acids. Germline V gives CDR1 MDHEN, CDR2 SYDVKM. The CDR3 protein is CASSFFEETQYF. DNA for the CDR3: TGTGCCAGCAGTTTTTTTGAGGAGACCCAGTACTTC.

This clonotype showed up just a few times. This rearrangement joins TRBV9 to TRBJ1-3; D ambiguous. The CDR3 sequence is 15 residues long. The germline gives CDR1 SGDLS, CDR2 YYNGEE. The ends were cut back, 0 bases at V and 0 bases at J, with 7 bases in the middle. Here the CDR3 reads CASSVGADSGNTIYF. CDR3 DNA sequence: TGTGCCAGCAGCGTAGGTGCAGACTCTGGAAACACCATATATTTT.

There are many counts of this clonotype. The chain is built from TRBV7-9 and TRBJ2-1; D is unclear. Germline lookup yields CDR1 SEHNR and CDR2 FQNEAQ (reference sequence). The CDR3 totals 11 residues. Trimming removed 5 bases from V and 8 bases from J, with 7 bases in between. CDR3 sequence (DNA): TGTGCCAGCAGCCCTGGGGATGAGCAGTTCTTC. It translates to CASSPGDEQFF.

This clonotype was found a few times. This chain uses TRBV15 with TRBJ2-1, with D unclear. Germline V gene sequence: CDR1 LNHNV, CDR2 YYDKDF (reference sequence). This CDR3 spans 15 amino acids. The germline V and J ends were trimmed by 0 bases and 6 bases, with 12 bases remaining between them. The DNA for the CDR3 is TGTGCCACCAGCAGAGATACGAGTAGGTCCAATGAGCAGTTCTTC. As protein: CATSRDTSRSNEQFF.

The chain is built from TRBV5-5 and TRBJ2-3, with a tentative D call TRBD1 (5 bases). Trimming stripped 4 bases from V and 4 bases from J, with 19 bases between. CDR3 size: 16 residues. Germline CDR1 SGHKS, CDR2 YYEKEE (reference sequence). As DNA, the CDR3 is TGTGCCAGCAGCGGAGAAGGGGCAGGGAACCCAGATACGCAGTATTTT. Encoded protein: CASSGEGAGNPDTQYF.

The chain combines TRBV7-9 with TRBJ1-1, with D unclear. The germline V gene encodes CDR1 SEHNR and CDR2 FQNEAQ (reference sequence). Trimming left V 10 bases short and J 5 bases short, with 17 bases between. This CDR3 spans 13 amino acids. In DNA form, the CDR3 reads TGTGCCACTACCTCTAGTGGGTGGACTGAAGCTTTCTTT. It encodes CATTSSGWTEAFF.

The V gene is TRBV5-1, the J gene TRBJ1-1; D perhaps matches TRBD1 (5 bases). Germline values: CDR1 SGHRS, CDR2 YFSETQ. V lost 1 base, J lost 6 bases, and 13 bases lay in between. This CDR3 is built from 14 residues. The CDR3 DNA reads TGCGCCAGCAGCTTGTGGGGGGAGGGCCCTGAAGCTTTCTTT. Translating gives CASSLWGEGPEAFF.

In the case of this clonotype: Relative to the germline gene, one junction end is altered; a read error may explain this. The chain joins TRBV7-9 to TRBJ1-2; tentatively, D is TRBD1 (5 bases). The CDR3 sequence is 16 residues long. Germline lookup yields CDR1 SEHNR and CDR2 FQNEAQ (reference sequence). The CDR3 spells CANSETGTEDWKGYTF. CDR3 bases: TGTGCCAACAGCGAAACTGGGACGGAGGACTGGAAGGGCTACACCTTC.

In the case of this clonotype: An end of the junction does not agree with germline; a read error may underlie this. The gene calls are TRBV19 and TRBJ1-1; TRBD1 matches at 8 bases. This CDR3 has 11 amino acids. Looked up from germline, CDR1 is LNHDA and CDR2 is SQIVND (reference sequence). CDR3 nucleotide sequence: TGTGCCAGTCAGACAGGGGCCTCTTGTTTTTTT. It specifies CASQTGASCFF.

This clonotype was recorded a few times. The V call is TRBV12-3 or TRBV12-4, the J call TRBJ2-3; TRBD2 matches at 13 bases. V dropped 4 bases and J dropped 4; count of bases not matched to a gene: 11. The CDR3 contains 18 residues. The CDR3 DNA reads TGTGCCAGCAGTTCCCCCACCTGGACTAGCGGGGGACCAGATACGCAGTATTTT. This translates into CASSSPTWTSGGPDTQYF.

Notes on this clonotype: Just one base apart from a much larger clone, this may be a read error. This chain connects TRBV7-8 to TRBJ2-7; D uncertain. The CDR3 has 14 residues. The germline V and J ends were trimmed by 4 bases and 4 bases, with 14 bases remaining between them. Germline-derived CDR1 and CDR2 are SGHVS and FQNEAQ. CDR3 coding DNA: TGTGCCAGCAGCTCCATGACAAGACATTACGAGCAGTACTTC. It yields the protein CASSSMTRHYEQYF.

The rearrangement joins TRBV6-5 to TRBJ2-3, with TRBD1 identical over 7 bases. The junction had 3 bases not matched to a gene; V was cut back by 5 bases and J by 1 base. Per the germline V gene, CDR1 is MNHEY and CDR2 is SVGAGI. The CDR3 totals 14 residues. The CDR3 loop reads CASSGGQRTDTQYF. In DNA, the CDR3 is TGTGCCAGCAGTGGGGGACAGCGCACAGATACGCAGTATTTT.

The V and J genes are TRBV10-2 and TRBJ1-1; D remains unclear. There are 15 residues in the CDR3. Trimming took 3 bases from V and 0 from J, leaving 11 bases between them. CDR1 WSHSY and CDR2 SAAADI come from the germline V gene. The CDR3 loop is CASSDGWQLNTEAFF. For the CDR3, the DNA is TGCGCCAGCAGTGACGGTTGGCAGCTGAACACTGAAGCTTTCTTT.

This sequence joins TRBV6-2 or TRBV6-3 and TRBJ2-5; 9 nucleotides align to TRBD2. From germline, CDR1 is MNHEY and CDR2 SVGEGT. V shed 2 bases and J 5 bases; nucleotides not matched to a gene: 6. The CDR3 is made up of 15 amino acids. The CDR3 loop is CASSYESAGGETQYF. CDR3 DNA sequence: TGTGCCAGCAGTTACGAATCTGCGGGGGGGGAGACCCAGTACTTC.

The chain joins TRBV12-3 or TRBV12-4 to TRBJ1-2; TRBD1 agrees at 8 bases. This CDR3 spans 15 amino acids. V shed 4 bases and J 4 bases; nucleotides not matched to a gene: 8. In nucleotides, the CDR3 is TGTGCCAGCAGTTCCGACAGGGGCGTTTTCTATGGCTACACCTTC. This translates into CASSSDRGVFYGYTF.

The J gene is TRBJ1-3, the V gene TRBV7-9, with unresolved D. The CDR3 consists of 16 residues. Germline V gene data show CDR1 as SEHNR and CDR2 as FQNEAQ (reference sequence). The germline V and J ends were trimmed by 5 bases and 2 bases, with 16 bases remaining between them. Here the CDR3 DNA reads TGTGCCAGCAGCGTCTCGTCAGGAGGCCCTGGAAACACCATATATTTT. As protein: CASSVSSGGPGNTIYF.

This clonotype was observed a few times. The genes are TRBV28 and TRBJ1-6; 7 nucleotides line up with TRBD1. CDR3 size: 14 residues. The V gene end was trimmed by 7 bases and the J gene end by 10 bases; junction bases not matched to a gene: 10. Per the germline V gene, CDR1 is MDHEN and CDR2 is SYDVKM. This chain's CDR3 is CASIYRGGGSPLHF. The CDR3 DNA follows: TGTGCCAGCATCTACAGGGGAGGTGGGTCACCCCTCCACTTT. The whole variable domain, remainder taken from reference TRBV28 and TRBJ1-6, is DVKVTQSSRYLVKRTGEKVFLECVQDMDHENMFWYRQDPGLGLRLIYFSYDVKMKEKGDIPEGYSVSREKKERFSLILESASTNQTSMYLCASIYRGGGSPLHFGNGTRLTVT.

This clonotype has a handful of counts. The chain links TRBV6-2 or TRBV6-3 to TRBJ1-1; D perhaps matches TRBD1 (6 bases). V was pared by 5 bases and J by 3 bases, with 16 bases between. The germline V gene encodes CDR1 MNHEY and CDR2 SVGEGT. The CDR3 has 15 residues. The chain's CDR3 is CASSRTRTEDTEAFF. The CDR3 DNA follows: TGTGCCAGCAGTCGAACCCGGACAGAGGACACTGAAGCTTTCTTT.

This rearrangement joins TRBV7-4 to TRBJ1-6; 7 bases align to TRBD1. In germline, CDR1 is SGHVT, CDR2 SQSDAQ. Losses at the gene ends were 6 bases for V and 10 bases for J; bases not matched to a gene: 12. This CDR3 comprises 15 residues. The CDR3 spells CASSRSRDRESPLHF. Written as DNA, the CDR3 is TGTGCCAGCAGTCGATCCCGGGACAGAGAATCACCCCTCCACTTT.

The CDR3 sequence is CASSLRTSGDYDEQFF. CDR3 nucleotide sequence: TGTGCCAGCAGCTTGCGGACTAGCGGGGATTACGATGAGCAGTTCTTC. The V and J genes are TRBV7-3 and TRBJ2-1; 12 bases agree with TRBD2. The CDR3 length is 16 residues. Per the germline V gene, CDR1 is SGHTA and CDR2 is FQGTGA. The trim removed 3 bases at V and 8 bases at J, leaving 8 bases unmatched.

In regard to this clonotype: One end of the junction does not line up with germline, which may come from a read error. The genes are TRBV7-3 and TRBJ2-5, with 10 bases fitting TRBD1. The CDR3 is 15 amino acids. Per the germline V gene, CDR1 is SGHTA and CDR2 is FQGTGA. In DNA form, the CDR3 reads TGTGCCAGCAGCTCCCGACAGGGGGCGGACCAGACCCATTACTTC. Amino acid sequence: CASSSRQGADQTHYF.